This T cell receptor (beta chain) was documented in a study of CXCR3-negative and CXCR3-positive naive CD8 T cells. Whole-study context: The libraries together contributed approximately 150 million TRB reads, each supplying about 1.5 +/- 0.3 million.

Study outcomes and limitations: Diversity was high in both naive subsets and much lower in memory cells. For naive cells, CXCR3-negative and CXCR3-positive subsets had similar TRBV-TRBJ usage; for memory cells, usage differed. Cryopreservation partially decreased CXCR3 expression, and most assays used fresh PBMCs. More hydrophobic TRB CDR3s were found in CXCR3-positive naive cells than in CXCR3-negative naive cells.

Per germline, CDR1 SGHRS and CDR2 YFSETQ. The CDR3 is 15 amino acids. A word on this clonotype: Its target is not known.

The TRB libraries of cDNA were built by UMI-labeled 5' RACE. TCRdb reprocessed the 5' RACE reads, keeping one entry per CDR3 protein, no DNA. The sample has approximately 130,000 distinct CDR3 sequences, and its top ten clones hold roughly 0.41%. The rearrangement uses TRBV5-1 and TRBJ2-7. The TCR sequence derives from a human donor in good health. Some clones in this sample may be carry-over from other donors' samples. Sequenced: naive CXCR3+ CD8+ T cells from blood. Described subset: CD45RO-CCR7+CD27+CD95- naive CD8+ T cells expressing CXCR3 (TNR3+). The CDR3: CASSLVSGSSYEQYF.